Listed here is a single T cell receptor beta chain. There is no known antigen for this receptor. The record has no base qualities; no much larger clone is one base away. The data were taken from a study of blood T cells in healthy people across ages (dated by TCRdb to between 2014 and 2017). Study-wide context: In model experiments, template switching captured about one uniquely barcoded TCR beta cDNA molecule for every two T cells. Four age groups were formed from the donors: young (average approximately 16 years), middle-aged (approximately 40), aged (more than 55) and long-lived (about 75). The study analyzed two additional independent replicas of 1 million unique cDNA reads from the same blood draw for two donors, one aged 18 to 30 and one aged 80 or older. Donors of different ages were randomly distributed across sequencing lanes to avoid experimental bias. Using deep sequencing normalized with unique cDNA molecular identifiers, the study measured how TCR beta repertoire diversity changes with age.

Libraries were built with 5' RACE. Sequencing used an Illumina HiSeq 2500. A second 7 to 11 cycle PCR used a sample-barcoded 5' primer and a J-beta primer mix. Each TCR beta cDNA molecule received a unique molecular identifier from a template-switch 5' adaptor carrying 12 random nucleotides. Each sample yielded at least 2.5 million CDR3-containing paired-end reads. The Mint cDNA synthesis kit, primed by a TRBC-specific oligonucleotide, was used to synthesize first-strand cDNA from all RNA. After uracil-DNA glycosylase treatment, a first 18-cycle PCR used universal primers M1SS and BC2_uni_R on all cDNA. As for how the authors treated the data: For normalization, 1 million high-quality reads, each with a distinct molecular identifier, were randomly selected from each sample. Instead of being binned into consensus sequences, reads with shared molecular identifiers were discarded. MiTCR, set to a Q25 quality threshold and the strictest error-elimination algorithm, was used for CDR3 identification, clonotype clustering and error correction. A nonparametric unseen species model with Euler transformation was used to estimate a lower bound on total TCR beta diversity. In-frame beta chains were kept once TCRdb had trimmed the public reads at Q25 with fastp and called clones with MiXCR. All rows with the same CDR3 protein become a single entry with the most common DNA and genes. TCRdb, not the authors, supplied the V and J calls. The sample table holds roughly 800,000 distinct CDR3 sequences, of which 30% to 45% were seen once. The ten biggest clones cover approximately 13% of the sample.

The investigation overall reported the following: Conclusive comparison of naive and antigen-experienced compartments was prevented by the profiling of bulk unsorted PBMCs. Total diversity estimates from one million sequenced T cells were considered lower bounds and underestimates. The long-lived group showed more naive CD4+ T cells, fewer expanded clones and increased TCR diversity than the aged group, suggesting age selection. Observed TCR beta diversity correlated strongly with the percentage of naive T cells measured by flow cytometry. The CMV infection status of donors was not known, potentially confounding age-related changes in expanded clonotypes. As age increased, observed TCR beta diversity per million T cells dropped in a roughly linear way, and a significant reduction was already evident by age around 41.

The roughly 42 donors, aged about 6 to 100 years, were systemically healthy Caucasian individuals from Russia. About 9.8 milliliters of peripheral blood were drawn from each donor into EDTA-treated Vacutainer tubes. Ficoll-Paque density-gradient centrifugation was used to isolate PBMCs, with at least 6.5 million per sample. Total RNA was extracted from PBMCs with Trizol reagent, with at least 6 micrograms obtained per sample. The percentages of naive CD45RAhigh/CD27high T cells were determined by flow cytometry on a PBMC aliquot from every donor. Material for sequencing was blood. This receptor was obtained from a man aged 18 to 35 in good health.

The sequence in DNA is TGCAGTGCCAGGGGGCAGGGGTTTCTATATGGCTACACCTTC. It translates as CSARGQGFLYGYTF. The V gene is TRBV20-1 and the J gene is TRBJ1-2, with 8 middle bases fitting TRBD1. The V end gives up 6 bases and the J end 5 bases, leaving 11 bases in the junction not matched to a gene. Reading the germline V gene (reference sequence) gives CDR1 DFQATT and CDR2 SNEGSKA. The CDR3 goes from the cysteine to the phenylalanine over 14 residues. CDR3 DNA only is kept here, 42 bases in frame from base 1.